The sample holds one count of the clone carrying this TCR beta chain. CDR3 length: 12 amino acids. Germline V gene sequence: CDR1 LGHNA, CDR2 YNFKEQ. V lost 3 bases and J lost 8, with 7 bases in between. These data originate in a study of T cell clonotyping in hematopoietic cell transplantation. The assay was immunoSEQ multiplex PCR, and TCRdb's table has in-frame clones only and misses some. This table holds around 6,200 clones, around 87% found once. This chain links TRBV4-2 with TRBJ2-2; D is undetermined. Material: peripheral blood mononuclear cells, obtained 100 days after allogeneic stem cell transplant. The receptor was derived from a female patient aged 35 to 55 who had an allogeneic stem cell transplant from a related donor, so the T cells may come from the graft donor. Some clones in this sample may be carry-over from other donors' samples. CDR3 coding DNA: TGTGCCAGCAGCCATACTTCGGGGGAGCTGTTTTTT. This encodes CASSHTSGELFF.